This T cell receptor (beta chain) derives from a study of blood T cell repertoires in COVID-19. Looking at the study overall: T cells, B-cell-depleted T cells, or PBMCs supplied cDNA or gDNA.

This CDR3 spans 15 amino acids. Germline CDR1 reads SGHDN; CDR2 reads FVKESK. Trimming took 1 base from V and 6 from J; bases not matched to a gene: 3. Data came from immunoSEQ multiplex PCR; TCRdb stores just in-frame clones and leaves some out. The sample has approximately 200,000 clones; roughly four fifths are singletons. The receptor's source is a woman aged 50 to 65 with acute or convalescent COVID-19. V usage is TRBV14 and J usage is TRBJ1-6; TRBD1 aligns across 7 bases. Sequenced sample: peripheral blood. CDR3 in DNA: TGTGCCAGCAGCCAAGCCGCAGGGGGTAATTCACCCCTCCACTTT. It is translated as CASSQAAGGNSPLHF.